A selection of T cell receptor beta chains follows, all from one sample in a study of metastatic and nonmetastatic thyroid tumors. TCRdb re-called the PCR reads via MiXCR. The table records around 25,000 clones, approximately 24% of them present only once. The source material was blood. The receptors shown here come from a female donor with papillary thyroid cancer or a benign thyroid nodule (not recorded which). Some clones in this sample may be carry-over from other donors' samples. Each CDR3 is given with its conserved first and last residue. The order of the fields is V gene, J gene, D gene, clone size, CDR3 protein, CDR3 DNA. D genes are given only for firm matches. For some rows the clone size is stated as once, few or many, or as a class when expanded; others skip it.

v_call: TRBV7-9
j_call: TRBJ2-3
d_call: TRBD1
clone_size: many
cdr3_aa: CASSPTQGATMDTQYF
cdr3_nt: TGTGCCAGCAGCCCGACGCAGGGGGCCACTATGGATACGCAGTATTTT

v_call: TRBV30
j_call: TRBJ1-1
d_call: TRBD1
clone_size: many
cdr3_aa: CAWSLTGETEAFF
cdr3_nt: TGTGCCTGGAGTCTTACAGGGGAGACCGAAGCTTTCTTT

v_call: TRBV6-1
j_call: TRBJ1-2
d_call: TRBD1
clone_size: .
cdr3_aa: CAISSPGQGLYCYTF
cdr3_nt: TGTGCCATCAGCTCACCGGGACAGGGGCTCTATTGCTACACCTTC

v_call: TRBV11-2
j_call: TRBJ2-1
d_call: .
clone_size: few
cdr3_aa: CASSLDGQGHEQFF
cdr3_nt: TGTGCCAGCAGCTTAGATGGTCAGGGGCATGAGCAGTTCTTC

v_call: TRBV4-2
j_call: TRBJ2-7
d_call: TRBD2
clone_size: once
cdr3_aa: CASSQYMREGYEQYF
cdr3_nt: TGTGCCAGCAGCCAATATATGCGGGAGGGTTACGAGCAGTACTTC

v_call: TRBV13
j_call: TRBJ2-4
d_call: TRBD2
clone_size: .
cdr3_aa: CASSLVRGGVRGNIQYF
cdr3_nt: TGTGCCAGCAGCTTAGTGCGGGGGGGCGTTCGAGGAAACATTCAGTACTTC

v_call: TRBV7-2
j_call: TRBJ2-3
d_call: .
clone_size: many
cdr3_aa: CASSLTSALDTQYF
cdr3_nt: TGTGCCAGCAGCTTAACTTCAGCTTTAGATACGCAGTATTTT

v_call: TRBV6-1
j_call: TRBJ1-1
d_call: .
clone_size: medium-sized
cdr3_aa: CASRGRHPNTEAFF
cdr3_nt: TGTGCCAGCAGGGGGCGACACCCGAACACTGAAGCTTTCTTT

v_call: TRBV20-1
j_call: TRBJ2-7
d_call: TRBD1
clone_size: .
cdr3_aa: CSATPGTGGSLEQYF
cdr3_nt: TGCAGTGCCACCCCCGGGACAGGGGGTTCTCTCGAGCAGTACTTC

v_call: TRBV24-1
j_call: TRBJ2-1
d_call: .
clone_size: many
cdr3_aa: CATSEDWRGEQFF
cdr3_nt: TGTGCCACCAGTGAGGACTGGCGGGGTGAGCAGTTCTTC

v_call: TRBV20-1
j_call: TRBJ1-2
d_call: TRBD1
clone_size: .
cdr3_aa: CSAPYQGALNGYTF
cdr3_nt: TGCAGTGCTCCTTATCAGGGGGCTCTTAATGGCTACACCTTC

v_call: TRBV20-1
j_call: TRBJ1-2
d_call: .
clone_size: once
cdr3_aa: CSARLQGLGYTF
cdr3_nt: TGCAGTGCTAGGCTCCAGGGGCTAGGCTACACCTTC

v_call: TRBV5-1
j_call: TRBJ1-3
d_call: TRBD1
clone_size: once
cdr3_aa: CASSRRNRGKGGNTIYF
cdr3_nt: TGCGCCAGCAGCCGTCGGAACAGGGGAAAAGGTGGAAACACCATATATTTT

v_call: TRBV7-7
j_call: TRBJ2-2
d_call: .
clone_size: .
cdr3_aa: CASSSGEVAVELFF
cdr3_nt: TGTGCTAGCAGCTCGGGGGAAGTCGCCGTGGAGCTGTTTTTT

v_call: TRBV5-1
j_call: TRBJ1-6
d_call: .
clone_size: .
cdr3_aa: CASSLGGPQNSPLHF
cdr3_nt: TGCGCCAGCAGCTTGGGTGGGCCTCAGAATTCACCCCTCCACTTT

v_call: TRBV20-1
j_call: TRBJ2-7
d_call: .
clone_size: .
cdr3_aa: CSARAPHGGYEQYF
cdr3_nt: TGCAGTGCTAGAGCCCCTCACGGTGGGTACGAGCAGTACTTC

v_call: TRBV5-1
j_call: TRBJ2-1
d_call: .
clone_size: once
cdr3_aa: CASSTDLTSSEQFF
cdr3_nt: TGCGCCAGCAGCACGGACCTCACTTCGAGTGAGCAGTTCTTC

v_call: TRBV5-1
j_call: TRBJ2-7
d_call: .
clone_size: .
cdr3_aa: CASSSTGTTYEQYF
cdr3_nt: TGCGCCAGCAGCTCGACTGGGACGACCTACGAGCAGTACTTC

v_call: TRBV20-1
j_call: TRBJ2-7
d_call: .
clone_size: .
cdr3_aa: CSAREDGRAYEQYF
cdr3_nt: TGCAGTGCTAGAGAGGACGGGAGAGCTTACGAGCAGTACTTC

v_call: TRBV9
j_call: TRBJ2-3
d_call: .
clone_size: many
cdr3_aa: CASSASTDTQYF
cdr3_nt: TGTGCCAGCAGCGCTAGCACAGATACGCAGTATTTT

v_call: TRBV9
j_call: TRBJ2-7
d_call: TRBD1
clone_size: .
cdr3_aa: CASSPRDRTYEQYF
cdr3_nt: TGTGCCAGCAGCCCCCGGGACAGAACCTACGAGCAGTACTTC

v_call: TRBV6-1
j_call: TRBJ1-1
d_call: .
clone_size: .
cdr3_aa: CASSEVLSLGSSEAFF
cdr3_nt: TGTGCCAGCAGTGAAGTGTTGTCGCTCGGGAGCTCTGAAGCTTTCTTT

v_call: TRBV6-1
j_call: TRBJ2-7
d_call: .
clone_size: .
cdr3_aa: CASSTQGSGYEQYF
cdr3_nt: TGTGCCAGCAGTACACAGGGCTCGGGCTACGAGCAGTACTTC

v_call: TRBV14
j_call: TRBJ1-4
d_call: .
clone_size: many
cdr3_aa: CASSRTLREKLFF
cdr3_nt: TGTGCCAGCAGCCGAACTTTAAGAGAAAAACTGTTTTTT

v_call: TRBV24-1
j_call: TRBJ1-2
d_call: .
clone_size: medium-sized
cdr3_aa: CATSDPAVSGFYGYTF
cdr3_nt: TGTGCCACCAGTGACCCAGCCGTGAGCGGGTTCTATGGCTACACCTTC

v_call: TRBV4-1
j_call: TRBJ2-7
d_call: .
clone_size: .
cdr3_aa: CASSQVRGRRGPYEQYF
cdr3_nt: TGCGCCAGCAGCCAAGTTAGGGGGAGGAGGGGGCCCTACGAGCAGTACTTC

v_call: TRBV13
j_call: TRBJ2-2
d_call: TRBD2
clone_size: many
cdr3_aa: CATPGEREVGRYTGELFF
cdr3_nt: TGTGCCACCCCGGGAGAGCGGGAGGTTGGGCGGTACACCGGGGAGCTGTTTTTT

v_call: TRBV3-1
j_call: TRBJ1-1
d_call: TRBD1
clone_size: many
cdr3_aa: CASSRDSRNTEAFF
cdr3_nt: TGTGCCAGCAGCCGGGACAGCCGAAACACTGAAGCTTTCTTT

v_call: TRBV2
j_call: TRBJ1-2
d_call: .
clone_size: few
cdr3_aa: CASSGGWDYGYTF
cdr3_nt: TGTGCCAGCAGTGGGGGTTGGGACTATGGCTACACCTTC

v_call: TRBV12-3/TRBV12-4
j_call: TRBJ2-1
d_call: .
clone_size: few
cdr3_aa: CASSFPGDDEQLF
cdr3_nt: TGTGCCAGCAGTTTTCCGGGTGATGATGAGCAGCTCTTC

v_call: TRBV30
j_call: TRBJ2-2
d_call: .
clone_size: .
cdr3_aa: CAWGQGHNTGELFF
cdr3_nt: TGTGCCTGGGGGCAAGGGCACAACACCGGGGAGCTGTTTTTT

v_call: TRBV6-2/TRBV6-3
j_call: TRBJ2-3
d_call: .
clone_size: few
cdr3_aa: CANKGDTQYF
cdr3_nt: TGTGCCAACAAAGGAGATACGCAGTATTTT